The next 5 T cell receptor beta chains were all read from a single sample in a study of OX40 agonist ivuxolimab in advanced cancers. Sequencing used immunoSEQ multiplex PCR; TCRdb keeps in-frame clones, though not all of them. The repertoire holds over 80,000 clones, with roughly 90% as singletons. This specimen was CD4+ or CD8+ T cells sorted from blood, taken in a trial of the OX40 agonist ivuxolimab. The receptor source for this set is an adult with an advanced solid tumor such as melanoma, head and neck, liver or kidney cancer.

V usage is TRBV28 and J usage is TRBJ2-6; no reliable D call. The V and J ends lost 7 bases and 3 bases respectively, with 10 bases between them. From germline, CDR1 is MDHEN and CDR2 SYDVKM. The CDR3 sequence is 14 residues long. The CDR3: CASNLNYGANVLTF. CDR3 DNA: TGTGCCAGCAACTTGAACTATGGGGCCAACGTCCTGACTTTC.

Of note for this clone: In the same sample, other DNA sequences code for this CDR3. The chain couples TRBV28 to TRBJ2-2; D unclear. Per germline, CDR1 MDHEN and CDR2 SYDVKM. The CDR3 runs to 12 residues. Trimming cost V 4 bases and J 5 bases, with 5 bases left between them. This chain's CDR3 is CASSSLTGELFF. DNA of the CDR3: TGTGCCAGCAGTTCCCTGACCGGGGAGCTGTTTTTT.

V gene TRBV7-8 combines with J gene TRBJ2-2, with 14 bases lining up with TRBD2. The V and J ends lost 5 bases and 4 bases, in that order; junction bases with no gene match: 12. The CDR3 spans 19 residues. Germline V gives CDR1 SGHVS, CDR2 FQNEAQ. This chain's CDR3 is CASSRLQGLAGVSTGELFF. CDR3 sequence (DNA): TGTGCCAGCAGCCGACTGCAGGGACTAGCGGGAGTGTCCACCGGGGAGCTGTTTTTT.

The J gene is TRBJ1-6, the V gene TRBV14; D unclear. V was clipped by 2 bases and J by 7 bases, with 6 bases between them. Germline CDR1 SGHDN, CDR2 FVKESK. The CDR3 sequence is 13 residues long. The CDR3 DNA follows: TGTGCCAGCAGCCAATTGGTGAATTCACCCCTCCACTTT. Translation gives CASSQLVNSPLHF.

The genes are TRBV7-6 and TRBJ2-7, with D tentatively TRBD1 (6 bases). The germline V gene has CDR1 SGHVS and CDR2 FNYEAQ. The V end lost 5 bases, the J end lost 9 bases, and 17 bases lay between the germline ends. This CDR3 contains 13 residues. Here the CDR3 DNA reads TGTGCCAGCAGCACCCTTCCAGGGGCCGGGCAGTACTTC. Amino acids: CASSTLPGAGQYF.